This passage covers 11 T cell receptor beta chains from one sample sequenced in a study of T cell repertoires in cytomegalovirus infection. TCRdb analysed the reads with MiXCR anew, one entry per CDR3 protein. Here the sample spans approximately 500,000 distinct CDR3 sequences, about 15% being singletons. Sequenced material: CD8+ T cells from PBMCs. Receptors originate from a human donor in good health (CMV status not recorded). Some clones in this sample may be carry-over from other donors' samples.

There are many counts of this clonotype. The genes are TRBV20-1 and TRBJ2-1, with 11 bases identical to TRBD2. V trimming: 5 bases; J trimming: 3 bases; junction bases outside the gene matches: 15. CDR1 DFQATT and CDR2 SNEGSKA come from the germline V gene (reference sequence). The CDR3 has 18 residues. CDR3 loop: CSALILAGVPIFYNEQFF. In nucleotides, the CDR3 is TGCAGTGCTCTCATACTAGCGGGGGTCCCAATATTCTACAATGAGCAGTTCTTC.

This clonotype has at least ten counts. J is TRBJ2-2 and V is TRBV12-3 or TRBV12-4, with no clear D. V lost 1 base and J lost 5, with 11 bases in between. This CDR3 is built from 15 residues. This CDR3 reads CASSLGLPRTGELFF. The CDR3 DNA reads TGTGCCAGCAGTTTAGGGCTTCCAAGGACCGGGGAGCTGTTTTTT.

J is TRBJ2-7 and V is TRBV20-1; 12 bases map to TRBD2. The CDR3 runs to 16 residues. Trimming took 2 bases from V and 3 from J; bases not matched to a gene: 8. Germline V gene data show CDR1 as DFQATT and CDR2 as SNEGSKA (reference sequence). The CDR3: CSARPPSGRAVYEQYF. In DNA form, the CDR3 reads TGCAGTGCTAGACCACCTAGCGGGAGGGCCGTCTACGAGCAGTACTTC.

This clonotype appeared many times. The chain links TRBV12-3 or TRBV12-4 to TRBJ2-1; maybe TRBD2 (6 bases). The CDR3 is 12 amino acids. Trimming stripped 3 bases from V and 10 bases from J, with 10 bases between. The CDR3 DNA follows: TGTGCCAGCAGTTTTGGGACTCAGGAGCAGTTCTTC. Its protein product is CASSFGTQEQFF.

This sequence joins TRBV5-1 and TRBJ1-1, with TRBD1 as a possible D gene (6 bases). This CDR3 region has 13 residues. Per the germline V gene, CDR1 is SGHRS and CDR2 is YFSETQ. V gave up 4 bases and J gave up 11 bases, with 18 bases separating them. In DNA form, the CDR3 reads TGCGCCAGCAGCCCCGGACAGTGGCCCAAGGCTTTCTTT. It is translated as CASSPGQWPKAFF.

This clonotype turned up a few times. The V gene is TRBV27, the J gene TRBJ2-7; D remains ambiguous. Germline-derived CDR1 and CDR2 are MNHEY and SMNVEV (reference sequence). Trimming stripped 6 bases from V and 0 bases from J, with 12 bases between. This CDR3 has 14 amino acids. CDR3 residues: CASSSPYSSYEQYF. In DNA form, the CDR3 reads TGTGCCAGCAGCTCGCCCTACTCCTCCTACGAGCAGTACTTC.

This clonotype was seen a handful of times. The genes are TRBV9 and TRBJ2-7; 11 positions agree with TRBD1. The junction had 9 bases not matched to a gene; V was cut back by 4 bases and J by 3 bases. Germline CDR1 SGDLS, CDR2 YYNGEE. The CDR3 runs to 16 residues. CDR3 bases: TGTGCCAGCAGCCCTAGAGGACAGGGGGCTATCTACGAGCAGTACTTC. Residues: CASSPRGQGAIYEQYF.

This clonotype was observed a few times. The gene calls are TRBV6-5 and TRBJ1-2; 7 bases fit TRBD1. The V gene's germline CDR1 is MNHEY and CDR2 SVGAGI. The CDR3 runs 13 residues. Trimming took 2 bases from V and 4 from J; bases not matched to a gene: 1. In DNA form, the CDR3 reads TGTGCCAGCAGTTACGACAGGGCCTATGGCTACACCTTC. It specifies CASSYDRAYGYTF.

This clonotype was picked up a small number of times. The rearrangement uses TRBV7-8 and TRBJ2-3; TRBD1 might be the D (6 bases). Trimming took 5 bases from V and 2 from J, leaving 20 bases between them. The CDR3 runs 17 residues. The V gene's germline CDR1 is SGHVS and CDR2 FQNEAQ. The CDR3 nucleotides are TGTGCCAGCAGCACCCCCGCCGACAGGCTTTTCACAGATACGCAGTATTTT. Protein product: CASSTPADRLFTDTQYF. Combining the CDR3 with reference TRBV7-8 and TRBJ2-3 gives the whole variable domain GAGVSQSPRYKVAKRGQDVALRCDPISGHVSLFWYQQALGQGPEFLTYFQNEAQLDKSGLPSDRFFAERPEGSVSTLKIQRTQQEDSAVYLCASSTPADRLFTDTQYFGPGTRLTVL.

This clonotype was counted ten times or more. The CDR3 bases are TGTGCCAGCAGCTTATTTCCGGCAGGGGAAAGTAGGGAGACCCAGTACTTC. Translation: CASSLFPAGESRETQYF. The V gene is TRBV7-6, the J gene TRBJ2-5; D possibly corresponds to TRBD1 (6 bases). The CDR3 consists of 17 residues. The germline V and J ends were trimmed by 2 bases and 5 bases, with 21 bases remaining between them. CDR1 SGHVS and CDR2 FNYEAQ come from the germline V gene.

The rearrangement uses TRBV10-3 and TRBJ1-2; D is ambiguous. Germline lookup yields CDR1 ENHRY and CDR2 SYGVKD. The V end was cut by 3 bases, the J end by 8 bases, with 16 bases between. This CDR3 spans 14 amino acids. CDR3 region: CAISESVNLGGYTF. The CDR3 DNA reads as TGTGCCATCAGTGAATCGGTGAACCTTGGGGGCTACACCTTC.